These 5 T cell receptor beta chains came from one sample sequenced in a study of CD8 T cells in Susac syndrome. Random hexamers were used to reverse transcribe an amount of roughly 0.5 to 1 ug RNA. From the immunoSEQ multiplex PCR reads, TCRdb called clonotypes with MiXCR, one entry per CDR3 protein. This table has about 130,000 distinct CDR3 sequences, roughly 76% appearing once. The sample taken for sequencing was CD8+ T cells from PBMCs. Every receptor here comes from a human donor with multiple sclerosis.

This chain uses TRBV6-1 with TRBJ2-7; 8 bases match TRBD1. The CDR3 is made up of 15 amino acids. V lost 3 bases to trimming and J lost 2 bases; unmatched junction nucleotides: 6. Germline lookup yields CDR1 MNHNS and CDR2 SASEGT. The CDR3 DNA is TGTGCCAGCAGTGATGGACAGGGTATCCCCTACGAGCAGTACTTC. Its protein is CASSDGQGIPYEQYF.

J is TRBJ1-2 and V is TRBV5-6, with D perhaps TRBD1 (5 bases). Per germline, CDR1 SGHDT and CDR2 YYEEEE. Trimming pared 0 bases from V and 8 bases from J, leaving 14 bases between. The CDR3 extends over 14 amino acids. CDR3 sequence (DNA): TGTGCCAGCAGCTTGGCGGCAGGGACGAAGGGCTACACCTTC. Encoded protein: CASSLAAGTKGYTF. Looking up the rest from reference TRBV5-6 and TRBJ1-2 gives the full variable domain: DAGVTQSPTHLIKTRGQQVTLRCSPKSGHDTVSWYQQALGQGPQFIFQYYEEEERQRGNFPDRFSGHQFPNYSSELNVNALLLGDSALYLCASSLAAGTKGYTFGSGTRLTVV.

The CDR3 sequence is CASSGTGSETQYF. In nucleotides, the CDR3 is TGTGCCAGCAGTGGGACAGGCTCCGAGACCCAGTACTTC. This chain joins TRBV2 and TRBJ2-5; 7 bases match TRBD1. The CDR3 spans 13 residues. J gave up 5 bases and V 4 bases, and 4 bases lay outside the gene matches. CDR1 is SNHLY and CDR2 is FYNNEI in the germline V gene.

The chain links TRBV7-9 to TRBJ2-7; D may be TRBD1 (6 bases). Germline V gives CDR1 SEHNR, CDR2 FQNEAQ (reference sequence). V gave up 5 bases and J gave up 2 bases, with 16 bases separating them. This CDR3 comprises 15 residues. This chain's CDR3 is CASSDVWGLTYEQYF. CDR3 DNA sequence: TGTGCCAGCAGCGACGTATGGGGGCTGACCTACGAGCAGTACTTC. The complete variable domain, with remaining parts taken from reference TRBV7-9 and TRBJ2-7, reads DTGVSQNPRHKITKRGQNVTFRCDPISEHNRLYWYRQTLGQGPEFLTYFQNEAQLEKSRLLSDRFSAERPKGSFSTLEIQRTEQGDSAMYLCASSDVWGLTYEQYFGPGTRLTVT.

This chain joins TRBV7-9 and TRBJ1-2; D remains ambiguous. The CDR3 extends over 13 amino acids. The V and J ends lost 6 bases and 0 bases respectively, with 8 bases between them. The germline V gene encodes CDR1 SEHNR and CDR2 FQNEAQ (reference sequence). The CDR3 DNA sequence: TGTGCCAGCAGGAGCGTACCTAACTATGGCTACACCTTC. It encodes CASRSVPNYGYTF.